The clone carrying this T cell receptor (beta chain) was seen at least ten times. The antigen remains undetermined. The CDR3 extends over 15 amino acids. Trimming left V 4 bases short and J 8 bases short, with 22 bases between. Germline V gene lookup returns CDR1 SQVTM and CDR2 ANQGSEA. The TCR cDNA carried a universal primer site and UMIs from 5'RACE template switching. TCRdb reanalysed the 5' RACE reads using MiXCR and keeps one entry per CDR3 protein. The sample shows roughly 150,000 distinct CDR3 sequences, about 6.2% of them seen only once. This record belongs to a study of T cells after yellow fever vaccination. Study results and caveats: A small proportion of clonotypes was detected in both the CD4 and CD8 compartments. Booster sampling recovered most clones from primary vaccination (96% CD4, around 88% CD8). The secondary T-cell response peaked on day 5, not day 15, but was weaker.

This TCR derives from a young man who received the YFV17D yellow fever vaccine. The specimen was CD4+ T cells sorted from PBMCs, collected 10 days after the yellow fever booster vaccination. This sequence joins TRBV29-1 and TRBJ2-3, with TRBD1 as a possible D gene (5 bases). The DNA for the CDR3 is TGCAGCGTTGTATCTGCGGTAGGGGCAGGTGGTACGCAGTATTTT. It is translated as CSVVSAVGAGGTQYF.